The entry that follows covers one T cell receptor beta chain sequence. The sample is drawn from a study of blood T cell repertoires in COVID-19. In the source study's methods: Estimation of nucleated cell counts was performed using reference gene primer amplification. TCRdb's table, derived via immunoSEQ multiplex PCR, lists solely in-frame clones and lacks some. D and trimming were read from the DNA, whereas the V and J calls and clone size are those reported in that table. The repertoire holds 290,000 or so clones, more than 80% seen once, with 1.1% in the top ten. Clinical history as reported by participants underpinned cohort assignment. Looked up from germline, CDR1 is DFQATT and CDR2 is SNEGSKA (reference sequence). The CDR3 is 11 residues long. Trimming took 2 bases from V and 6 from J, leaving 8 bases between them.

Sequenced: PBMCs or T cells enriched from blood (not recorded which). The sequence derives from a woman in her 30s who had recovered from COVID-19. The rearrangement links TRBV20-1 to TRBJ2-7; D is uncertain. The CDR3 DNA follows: TGCAGTGCTAGACAAGACTCCGAGCAGTACTTC. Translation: CSARQDSEQYF.